This T cell receptor (beta chain) was identified during a study of T cells in localized non-small cell lung cancer. The repertoire was sequenced with immunoSEQ multiplex PCR; TCRdb's copy has only in-frame clones and lacks some. This sample has 35,000 or so clones, with 90% found just once. Notes on this clone: Its antigen is still unknown.

The CDR3 is 15 amino acids. Germline V gene lookup returns CDR1 WNHNN and CDR2 SYGVQD (reference sequence). V lost 3 bases, J lost 5 bases, and 14 bases lay in between. Study-wide results and caveats: A median of about 54 of the top 100 tumor clones appeared in adjacent lung, which was paired and uninvolved. Greater blood T cell density accompanied longer overall survival. Sequence data derive from only one tumor region, so heterogeneity remains possible. Clonality peaked in uninvolved adjacent lung rather than tumor.

The sequence came from a man between 35 and 75 years old with stage I lung adenocarcinoma. The rearrangement uses TRBV10-1 and TRBJ1-5; D is possibly TRBD1 (5 bases). This sample comprised peripheral blood, obtained before any cancer treatment. The CDR3 is CASSDRALRHQPQHF. The CDR3 nucleotides read TGCGCCAGCAGTGACAGGGCTTTGAGGCATCAGCCCCAGCATTTT.